The 8 T cell receptor beta chains listed next were all sequenced from one sample in a study of shared clonotypes between healthy human individuals. Sequenced by immunoSEQ multiplex PCR; TCRdb stores in-frame clones only, minus some. The sample consists of millions of clones, approximately 93% of them appearing once. Material for sequencing was naive CD4+ T cells from PBMCs. The subset is: CD45RA+ positively selected. These receptors were collected from a man between 18 and 35 years old in good health. Some clones in this sample may be carry-over from other donors' samples.

This clone was detected a few times. The same CDR3 is also encoded by other DNA sequences in this sample. The CDR3 spells CASSPRTGDDQPQHF. In DNA form, the CDR3 reads TGTGCCAGCTCACCACGGACAGGGGATGATCAGCCCCAGCATTTT. The V gene is TRBV18, the J gene TRBJ1-5; 9 nucleotides align to TRBD1. The CDR3 totals 15 residues. Losses at the gene ends were 1 base for V and 5 bases for J; bases not matched to a gene: 3. The germline gives CDR1 KGHSH, CDR2 LQKENI.

This clone was observed a single time. CDR3 in DNA: TGTGCCAGCAGCTTAAGTTTCTCGGGGGTTCCCGGGGAGCTGTTTTTT. This translates into CASSLSFSGVPGELFF. This chain links TRBV7-2 with TRBJ2-2; D is perhaps TRBD2 (6 bases). CDR1 and CDR2 (germline): SGHTA, FQGNSA. The CDR3 length is 16 residues. The V end lost 2 bases, the J end lost 6 bases, and 16 bases lay between the germline ends.

The V and J genes are TRBV29-1 and TRBJ2-5; TRBD1 is a possible D gene (6 bases). The germline V gene has CDR1 SQVTM and CDR2 ANQGSEA. The CDR3 length is 14 residues. V shed 4 bases and J shed 0 bases, with 12 bases lying between them. As DNA, the CDR3 is TGCAGCGTTGTTAGCAGGACAGACCAAGAGACCCAGTACTTC. Translated, it gives CSVVSRTDQETQYF.

Concerning this clone: Other DNA sequences in this specimen translate into the identical CDR3. V gene TRBV9 combines with J gene TRBJ2-5; 7 nucleotides line up with TRBD2. Germline V gives CDR1 SGDLS, CDR2 YYNGEE. Unmatched junction bases numbered 1, after V lost 0 bases and J lost 2 bases. The CDR3 runs to 14 residues. The CDR3 sequence: CASSVGGGQETQYF. CDR3 in DNA: TGTGCCAGCAGCGTAGGGGGAGGGCAAGAGACCCAGTACTTC.

This clone showed up just once. The V gene is TRBV10-2, the J gene TRBJ2-1, with D perhaps matching TRBD2 (6 bases). CDR3 length equals 15 residues. The V gene lost 7 bases and the J gene lost 8 bases, with 21 bases spanning the gap. Germline V gene sequence: CDR1 WSHSY, CDR2 SAAADI. The CDR3 region is CASTAGRTNFDEQFF. The CDR3 DNA sequence: TGCGCCAGCACAGCGGGTCGGACCAATTTCGATGAGCAGTTCTTC.

The V gene is TRBV19, the J gene TRBJ2-3; TRBD2 is a possible D gene (5 bases). V was pared by 7 bases and J by 8 bases, with 19 bases between. The CDR3 totals 14 residues. Per germline, CDR1 LNHDA and CDR2 SQIVND (reference sequence). DNA of the CDR3: TGTGCCAGTAATTTACGAGGGTCTCTCGGTACGCAGTATTTT. Translating it yields CASNLRGSLGTQYF.

This clone was counted a few times. The chain has TRBV10-3 and TRBJ1-5; no firm D call. CDR1 is ENHRY, CDR2 SYGVKD, per germline. The CDR3 runs to 13 residues. V was cut by 6 bases and J by 0 bases, with 6 bases left in between. CDR3 nucleotide sequence: TGTGCCATCAGGGGGAATAGCAATCAGCCCCAGCATTTT. This codes for CAIRGNSNQPQHF.

CDR3 nucleotides: TGTGCCAGCAGCCCGATTACCGCAGATACGCAGTATTTT. Amino acids: CASSPITADTQYF. The genes are TRBV7-3 and TRBJ2-3; D call uncertain. In germline, CDR1 is SGHTA, CDR2 FQGTGA. V shed 5 bases and J shed 4 bases, with 10 bases lying between them. This CDR3 contains 13 residues.